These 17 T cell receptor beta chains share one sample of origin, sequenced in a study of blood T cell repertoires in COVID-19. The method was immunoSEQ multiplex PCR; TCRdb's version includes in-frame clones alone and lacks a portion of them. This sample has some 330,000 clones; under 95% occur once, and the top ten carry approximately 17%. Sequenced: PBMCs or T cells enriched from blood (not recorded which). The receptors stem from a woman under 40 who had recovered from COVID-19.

The CDR3 protein is CASSFGGSGRFNEQFF. Written as DNA, the CDR3 is TGTGCCAGCAGCTTTGGGGGTAGCGGGAGATTCAATGAGCAGTTCTTC. The V and J genes are TRBV7-3 and TRBJ2-1; 9 bases are shared with TRBD2. The trim removed 3 bases at V and 6 bases at J, leaving 9 bases unmatched. The CDR3 spans 16 residues. Germline CDR1 is SGHTA and CDR2 is FQGTGA. The entire variable domain, with the rest obtained from reference TRBV7-3 and TRBJ2-1, is as follows: GAGVSQTPSNKVTEKGKYVELRCDPISGHTALYWYRQSLGQGPEFLIYFQGTGAADDSGLPNDRFFAVRPEGSVSTLKIQRTERGDSAVYLCASSFGGSGRFNEQFFGPGTRLTVL.

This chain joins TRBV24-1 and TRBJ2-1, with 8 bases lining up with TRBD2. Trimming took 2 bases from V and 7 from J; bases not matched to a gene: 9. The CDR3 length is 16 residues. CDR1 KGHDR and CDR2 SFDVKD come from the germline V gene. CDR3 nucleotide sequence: TGTGCCACCAGTGATTATGGAGCGGGAGCTCTTAATGAGCAGTTCTTC. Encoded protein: CATSDYGAGALNEQFF.

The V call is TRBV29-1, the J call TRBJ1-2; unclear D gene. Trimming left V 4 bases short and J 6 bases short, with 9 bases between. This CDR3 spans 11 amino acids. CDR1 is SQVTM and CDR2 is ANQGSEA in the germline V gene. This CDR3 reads CSVGEINGYTF. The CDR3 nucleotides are TGCAGCGTTGGGGAGATTAATGGCTACACCTTC.

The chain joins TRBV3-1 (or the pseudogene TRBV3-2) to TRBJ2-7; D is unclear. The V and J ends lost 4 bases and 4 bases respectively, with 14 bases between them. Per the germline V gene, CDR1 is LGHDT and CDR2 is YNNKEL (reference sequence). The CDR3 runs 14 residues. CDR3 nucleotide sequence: TGTGCCAGCAGCCTTGGCATCCTCAGGTACGAGCAGTACTTC. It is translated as CASSLGILRYEQYF.

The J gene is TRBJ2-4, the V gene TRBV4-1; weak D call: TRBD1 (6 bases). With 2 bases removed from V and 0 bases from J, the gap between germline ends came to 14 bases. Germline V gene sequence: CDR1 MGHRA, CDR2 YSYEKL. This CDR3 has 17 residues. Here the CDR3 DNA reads TGCGCCAGCAGCCAACCTGGGGGCAGAGTAGCCAAAAACATTCAGTACTTC. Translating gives CASSQPGGRVAKNIQYF.

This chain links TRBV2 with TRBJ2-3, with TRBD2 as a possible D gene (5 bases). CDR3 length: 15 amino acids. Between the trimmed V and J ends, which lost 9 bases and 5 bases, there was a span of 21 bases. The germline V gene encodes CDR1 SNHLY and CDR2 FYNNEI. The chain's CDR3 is CAREVGMEDVDTQYF. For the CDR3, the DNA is TGTGCCAGGGAGGTCGGGATGGAGGATGTAGATACGCAGTATTTT.

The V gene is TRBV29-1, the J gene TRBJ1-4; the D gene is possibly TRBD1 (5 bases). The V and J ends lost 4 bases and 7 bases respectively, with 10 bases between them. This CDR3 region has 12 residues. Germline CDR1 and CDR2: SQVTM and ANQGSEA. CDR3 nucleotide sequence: TGCAGCGTTGGCAGGGAGGGTGAAAAACTGTTTTTT. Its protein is CSVGREGEKLFF.

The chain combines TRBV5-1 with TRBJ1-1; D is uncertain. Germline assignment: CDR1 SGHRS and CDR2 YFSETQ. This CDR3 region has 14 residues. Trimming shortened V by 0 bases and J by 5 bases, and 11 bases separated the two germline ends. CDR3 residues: CASSLEGVRTEAFF. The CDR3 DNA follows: TGCGCCAGCAGCTTGGAAGGAGTTCGGACTGAAGCTTTCTTT.

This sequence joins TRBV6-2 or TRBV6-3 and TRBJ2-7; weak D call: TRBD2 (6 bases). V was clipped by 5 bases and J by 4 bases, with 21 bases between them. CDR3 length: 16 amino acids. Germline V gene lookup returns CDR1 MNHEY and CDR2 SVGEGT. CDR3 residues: CASSPPAGLASYEQYF. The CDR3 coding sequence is TGTGCCAGCAGTCCACCCGCGGGACTCGCCTCATACGAGCAGTACTTC.

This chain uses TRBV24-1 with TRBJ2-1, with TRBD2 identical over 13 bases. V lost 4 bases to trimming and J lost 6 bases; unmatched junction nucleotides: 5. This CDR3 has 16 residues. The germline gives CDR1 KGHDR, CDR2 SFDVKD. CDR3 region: CATSESGLAGTNEQFF. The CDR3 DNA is TGTGCCACCAGTGAATCGGGACTAGCGGGGACCAATGAGCAGTTCTTC.

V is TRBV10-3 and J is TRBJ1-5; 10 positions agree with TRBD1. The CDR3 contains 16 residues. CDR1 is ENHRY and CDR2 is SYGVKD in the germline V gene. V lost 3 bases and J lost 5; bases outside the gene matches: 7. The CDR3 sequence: CAISEPDRGLDQPQHF. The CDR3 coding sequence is TGTGCCATCAGTGAACCTGACAGGGGGCTCGATCAGCCCCAGCATTTT.

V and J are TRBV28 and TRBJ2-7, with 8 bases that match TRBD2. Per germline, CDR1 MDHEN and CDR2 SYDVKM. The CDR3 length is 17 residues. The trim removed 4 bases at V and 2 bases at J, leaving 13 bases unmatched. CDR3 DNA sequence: TGTGCCAGCAGTTCCCCCTTTTTGCGGGAGGAACCCTACGAGCAGTACTTC. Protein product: CASSSPFLREEPYEQYF.

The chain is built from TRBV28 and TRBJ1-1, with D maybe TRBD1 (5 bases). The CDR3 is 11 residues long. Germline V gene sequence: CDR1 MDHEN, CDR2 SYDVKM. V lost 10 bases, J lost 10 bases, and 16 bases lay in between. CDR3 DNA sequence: TGTGCCACCGGTCCTAGGCAGGGAGCTTTCTTT. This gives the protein CATGPRQGAFF.

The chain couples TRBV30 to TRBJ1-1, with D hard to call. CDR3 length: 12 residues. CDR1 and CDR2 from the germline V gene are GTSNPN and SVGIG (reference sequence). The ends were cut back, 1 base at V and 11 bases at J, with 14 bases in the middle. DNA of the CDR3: TGTGCCTGGAGTGCCTCCGGTATGGTGGCTTTCTTT. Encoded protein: CAWSASGMVAFF.

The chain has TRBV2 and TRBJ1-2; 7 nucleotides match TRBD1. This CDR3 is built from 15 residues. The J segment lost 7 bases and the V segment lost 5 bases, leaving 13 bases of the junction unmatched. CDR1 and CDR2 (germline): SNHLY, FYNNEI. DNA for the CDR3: TGTGCCAGCAGTTACTCCGACAGGGTTGGATCTGGCTACACCTTC. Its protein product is CASSYSDRVGSGYTF. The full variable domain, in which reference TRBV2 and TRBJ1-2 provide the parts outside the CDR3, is EPEVTQTPSHQVTQMGQEVILRCVPISNHLYFYWYRQILGQKVEFLVSFYNNEISEKSEIFDDQFSVERPDGSNFTLKIRSTKLEDSAMYFCASSYSDRVGSGYTFGSGTRLTVV.

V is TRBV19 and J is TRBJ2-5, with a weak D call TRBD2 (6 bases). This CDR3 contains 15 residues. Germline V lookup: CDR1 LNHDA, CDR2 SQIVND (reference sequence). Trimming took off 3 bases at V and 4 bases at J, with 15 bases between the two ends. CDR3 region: CASSIGGSVLETQYF. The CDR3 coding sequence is TGTGCCAGTAGTATTGGGGGGAGTGTCTTAGAGACCCAGTACTTC.

The CDR3 here is CASSTGVRETQYF. The DNA for the CDR3 is TGTGCCAGCAGCACCGGGGTTAGGGAGACCCAGTACTTC. This sequence joins TRBV11-2 and TRBJ2-5; possibly TRBD2 for D (5 bases). The germline V gene has CDR1 SGHAT and CDR2 FQNNGV. Deletions cut 5 bases from V and 5 bases from J, with 12 bases between. The CDR3 has 13 amino acids.